Below, 10 T cell receptor beta chains from the same sample are listed, as sequenced in a study of shared clonotypes between healthy human individuals (dated by TCRdb to about 2020). CD8 naive samples were obtained by positive selection for CCR7 among CD45RO-negative cells, yielding a CD45RA+CCR7+ population from which TemRA cells were excluded. Preparation of the library involved the immunoSEQ multiplex PCR assay. TCRdb obtained this table from immuneACCESS and retained in-frame rearrangements with V and J assigned. These tables miss some clones; where compared with another copy, unresolved V genes account for less than half of the shortfall, and the remainder is unexplained. Recorded for this sample are roughly 2 million clones; approximately 95% of them occurred a single time. The ten top clones hold around 1.1% of the sample. Sequencing was carried out using naive CD8+ T cells sorted from blood. According to the study, the label for this sample's cell subset or site signals: CD45RA+CCR7+. Every receptor here comes from a young man in good health.

The chain joins TRBV6-6 to TRBJ1-2, with D unresolved. The germline CDR1 and CDR2 sequences are MNHNY and SVGAGI (reference sequence). This CDR3 has 15 residues. Trimming pared 7 bases from V and 0 bases from J, leaving 15 bases between. CDR3 sequence: CASNLWTLTNYGYTF. DNA of the CDR3: TGTGCCAGCAACCTCTGGACCTTAACTAACTATGGCTACACCTTC.

The chain links TRBV7-3 to TRBJ2-5, with 13 bases aligning to TRBD2. Germline assignment: CDR1 SGHTA and CDR2 FQGTGA. V shed 4 bases, J shed 3 bases, and the junction held 8 bases outside the gene matches. The CDR3 is 17 amino acids. For the CDR3, the DNA is TGTGCCAGCAGCTCCGGACTAGCGGGGGCCGGGAAAGAGACCCAGTACTTC. Amino acids: CASSSGLAGAGKETQYF.

This clone came up a few times. V and J are TRBV4-3 and TRBJ2-7, with D possibly called TRBD1 or TRBD2 (6 bases each). Germline CDR1 LGHNA, CDR2 YSLEER. The CDR3 totals 19 residues. V was cut by 0 bases and J by 0 bases, with 21 bases left in between. The CDR3 sequence is CASSQDLPGVADSSYEQYF. The CDR3 DNA reads TGCGCCAGCAGCCAAGATCTACCGGGAGTAGCGGACAGCTCCTACGAGCAGTACTTC.

This clone was picked up one time. V usage is TRBV6-5 and J usage is TRBJ2-3, with a weak D call TRBD1 (5 bases). Per germline, CDR1 MNHEY and CDR2 SVGAGI. The CDR3 extends over 16 amino acids. The germline V and J ends were trimmed by 0 bases and 1 base, with 11 bases remaining between them. The CDR3 loop is CASSYSQGEGTDTQYF. CDR3 sequence (DNA): TGTGCCAGCAGTTACTCGCAGGGCGAGGGCACAGATACGCAGTATTTT.

The gene calls are TRBV9 and TRBJ2-1, with 9 bases matching TRBD2. CDR1 SGDLS and CDR2 YYNGEE come from the germline V gene. Losses at the gene ends were 4 bases for V and 8 bases for J; bases not matched to a gene: 16. There are 17 residues in the CDR3. Written as DNA, the CDR3 is TGTGCCAGCAGCCCCGGACTAGCGAATTTTCTCCGCGATGAGCAGTTCTTC. As protein: CASSPGLANFLRDEQFF. The variable domain in full, with the rest retrieved from reference TRBV9 and TRBJ2-1, is DSGVTQTPKHLITATGQRVTLRCSPRSGDLSVYWYQQSLDQGLQFLIQYYNGEERAKGNILERFSAQQFPDLHSELNLSSLELGDSALYFCASSPGLANFLRDEQFFGPGTRLTVL.

The count of this clone is one. V usage is TRBV6-1 and J usage is TRBJ2-6; D is ambiguous. Germline lookup yields CDR1 MNHNS and CDR2 SASEGT. Trimming pared 8 bases from V and 2 bases from J, leaving 4 bases between. The CDR3 extends over 12 amino acids. This CDR3 reads CASDTGANVLTF. CDR3 coding DNA: TGTGCCAGCGATACTGGGGCCAACGTCCTGACTTTC.

This sequence joins TRBV7-6 and TRBJ2-7; D gene ambiguous. The germline V gene has CDR1 SGHVS and CDR2 FNYEAQ. With 1 base removed from V and 6 bases from J, the gap between germline ends came to 16 bases. The CDR3 contains 15 residues. The CDR3 nucleotides read TGTGCCAGCAGCTTAGATGGTTCTAGTTTGGGCGAGCAGTACTTC. Amino acids: CASSLDGSSLGEQYF.

The chain carries TRBV11-2 and TRBJ2-7, with a tentative D call TRBD2 (6 bases). This CDR3 is 15 amino acids long. From germline, CDR1 is SGHAT and CDR2 FQNNGV. V was shortened by 0 bases and J by 6 bases, with 15 bases between the two germline ends. Written as DNA, the CDR3 is TGTGCCAGCAGCTTAGATCGACTAGAAAGTATCGAGCAGTACTTC. Translating it yields CASSLDRLESIEQYF.

V and J are TRBV2 and TRBJ2-7, with a weak D call TRBD2 (5 bases). Trimming stripped 8 bases from V and 7 bases from J, with 15 bases between. This CDR3 has 12 residues. Looked up from germline, CDR1 is SNHLY and CDR2 is FYNNEI. CDR3 amino acids: CASGIPPGEQYF. The CDR3 bases are TGTGCCAGCGGAATACCTCCGGGGGAGCAGTACTTC.

In this sample, this clone turned up once. V is TRBV7-9 and J is TRBJ2-3; D is undetermined. V was shortened by 4 bases and J by 2 bases, with 13 bases between the two germline ends. This CDR3 has 15 residues. Germline loops: CDR1 SEHNR, CDR2 FQNEAQ (reference sequence). This CDR3 reads CASSSSPGPTDTQYF. The DNA for the CDR3 is TGTGCCAGCAGCTCAAGCCCCGGGCCCACAGATACGCAGTATTTT.